This T cell receptor beta chain was obtained from a study of PD-L1 blockade in urothelial cancer (dated by TCRdb to the late 2010s). With respect to the entire study: All patients started therapy in about 2014 and received atezolizumab 1,200 mg intravenously every 3 weeks. About 90% of the roughly 30 patients were identified as males with urothelial cancer of bladder origin, and a prior smoking history was reported by 18 of 29 patients. Patients had an ECOG performance status of 0 or 1 and had received between 0 and 3 prior chemotherapy regimens. Blood samples were analyzed 3 weeks after the start of treatment (second dose) and 6 weeks after the start of treatment. Blood samples gave a median of about 150,000 T cells and 77,000 or so unique TCRs, with a median clonality of 0.080. An exploratory multi-omic analysis was conducted of the somatic, immune and clinical correlates of response to PD-L1 blockade with atezolizumab in urothelial cancer. Pretreatment tumor samples, along with matched peripheral blood collected serially before and after atezolizumab treatment, underwent TCR sequencing. Durable clinical benefit was defined as a progression-free survival longer than 6 months, and TCR features were additionally tested against progression-free survival and overall survival. In the same patients who had TCR sequencing, pretreatment tumors also underwent whole exome sequencing and RNA sequencing. About 10 patients reached durable clinical benefit, while 20 or so patients did not. Pretreatment blood TCR-seq was available for about 30 patients, at least one posttreatment blood collection was obtained for around 25 patients, and tumor TCR-seq was available for around 25 patients. On the study overall, not on this receptor specifically: A pretreatment peripheral blood TCR clonality below the median was linked to improved progression-free and overall survival. Because the sample size was small (n = 29) and many of the analyses were exploratory, the results are meant to be hypothesis-generating. At 3 weeks after the start of treatment, tumor-associated TCR clones in peripheral blood had expanded more in patients with durable benefit (n ≈ 24, p = 0.022).

Comments on this clone: Its antigen has not been determined. One base away there is no much larger clone; base qualities are not given.

A cohort of around 29 patients with locally advanced or metastatic urothelial carcinoma, treated at Memorial Sloan Kettering on a trial protocol, was included. Peripheral blood mononuclear cells were collected from each patient pretreatment and during treatment, giving between 1 and 8 total time points per patient. The Qiagen DNeasy Blood extraction kit was used to purify genomic DNA from total PBMCs and tumor samples. Collected pretreatment and during treatment, PBMCs were isolated and stored as previously described. The germline V gene yields SGHRS for CDR1 and YFSETQ for CDR2. V gives up 0 bases and J gives up 2 bases, and the segment between their germline ends measures 9 bases. Counted from cysteine to phenylalanine, this CDR3 has 15 amino acids. Only CDR3 DNA is held: 45 bases, read in frame from base 1. Each PCR received spiked-in synthetic TCR analog templates so that absolute template abundance could be estimated from read counts. The immunoSEQ assay used bias-controlled V and J gene primers to amplify TCRbeta CDR3 regions from genomic DNA. Sequencing of rearranged TCRbeta segments was performed at approximately 20X coverage. In the original analysis: Clustering was used to correct sequencing errors, and CDR3s were annotated against IMGT to assign V, D and J genes. Out-of-frame and stop-codon sequences were excluded, and only productive TCRbeta rearrangements were used in downstream analyses. To compute clonality, Shannon entropy was normalized by the log of the number of unique productive sequences and then subtracted from one. Fisher's exact test with Benjamini-Hochberg correction, at a threshold of adjusted p below 0.01, was used to find clones that differed between time points or between blood and tumor. In its TCRdb copy, this immuneACCESS table keeps in-frame sequences only and misses some clones. Where compared with another copy, unresolved V genes explain less than half of these, and the others have no known cause. V, J and clone size reflect that table, while D and trimming were determined from the DNA. The sample table shows approximately 48,000 clones, and 75% to 90% are seen once. Together, the top ten hold approximately 16% of the sample.

The sequence was obtained from a man aged 60 to 75 with urothelial cancer. The sample consisted of PBMCs, taken around atezolizumab (anti-PD-L1) treatment. In this chain, TRBV5-1 is recombined with TRBJ1-3; possibly the D gene is TRBD1, per 6 matching bases. In nucleotides, the sequence is TGCGCCAGCAGCTTGGCCGGGACACCTGGAAACACCATATATTTT. It codes for CASSLAGTPGNTIYF.